The clone carrying this T cell receptor (beta chain) was counted a few times. The antigen is undetermined. There were no recent acute infections or vaccinations among the donors, who were healthy HIV-negative adults. The investigators split CD4+ cells into a CD45RA+ naive subset and a CD45RA-negative memory subset. This sample was included in a study of shared clonotypes between healthy human individuals. Notes on the study in general: Memory subsets had estimated richness that was generally smaller than that of naive subsets.

The method was immunoSEQ multiplex PCR; TCRdb's version includes in-frame clones alone and lacks a portion of them. The sample includes hundreds of thousands of clones, under 80% of them seen just once. Sequencing was carried out using memory CD4+ T cells sorted from blood. The subset denotes: CD45RA-negative fraction. This sequence originates from a woman in her 30s in good health.

The CDR3 reads CASSQDASRRYNEQFF. In DNA, the CDR3 is TGCGCCAGCAGCCAAGATGCCTCTAGGCGCTACAATGAGCAGTTCTTC. The chain employs TRBV4-1 and TRBJ2-1; no definite D call. Per germline, CDR1 MGHRA and CDR2 YSYEKL. This CDR3 is 16 amino acids long. V lost 0 bases, J lost 3 bases, and 12 bases lay in between.